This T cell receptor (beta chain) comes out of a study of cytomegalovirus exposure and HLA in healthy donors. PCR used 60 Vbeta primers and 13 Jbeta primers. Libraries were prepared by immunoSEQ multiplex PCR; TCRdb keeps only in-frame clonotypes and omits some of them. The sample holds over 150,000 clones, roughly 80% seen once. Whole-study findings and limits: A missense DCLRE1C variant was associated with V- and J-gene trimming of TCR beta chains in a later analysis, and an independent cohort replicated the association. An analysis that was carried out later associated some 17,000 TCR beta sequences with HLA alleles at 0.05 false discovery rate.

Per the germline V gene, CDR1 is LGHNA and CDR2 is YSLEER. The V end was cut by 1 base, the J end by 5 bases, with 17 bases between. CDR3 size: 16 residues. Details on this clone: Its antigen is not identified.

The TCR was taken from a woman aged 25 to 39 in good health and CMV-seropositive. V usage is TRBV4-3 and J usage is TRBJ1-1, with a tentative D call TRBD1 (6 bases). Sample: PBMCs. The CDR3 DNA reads TGCGCCAGCAGCCAAGGCAACCAGGGGATCCGGACTGAAGCTTTCTTT. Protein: CASSQGNQGIRTEAFF.